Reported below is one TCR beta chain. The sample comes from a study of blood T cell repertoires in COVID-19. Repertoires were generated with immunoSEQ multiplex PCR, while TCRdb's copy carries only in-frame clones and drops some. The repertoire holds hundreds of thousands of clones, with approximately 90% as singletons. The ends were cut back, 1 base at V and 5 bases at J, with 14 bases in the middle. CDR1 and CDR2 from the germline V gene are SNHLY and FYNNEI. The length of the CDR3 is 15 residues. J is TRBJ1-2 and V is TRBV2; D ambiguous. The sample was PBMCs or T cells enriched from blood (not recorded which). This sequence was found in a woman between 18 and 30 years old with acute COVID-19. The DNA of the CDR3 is TGTGCCAGCAGTGAAGGAAGTAACAGATGGTATGGCTACACCTTC. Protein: CASSEGSNRWYGYTF.